The following is a T cell receptor beta chain sequence with its context. Its antigen is unknown. CD4+ T cells that had been cultured provided DNA sequenced with the Oncomine TCR Beta short-read assay. TCRdb processed the PCR reads anew with MiXCR; each CDR3 protein has one entry. The sample carries fewer than 18,000 distinct CDR3 sequences, roughly half recorded once. This specimen belongs to a study of vaccination and CD4 T cells after COVID-19. Across the study: Control cultures, each given a CEFX pool, an HIV-1 Nef pool, or no peptide, were included.

Germline lookup yields CDR1 DFQATT and CDR2 SNEGSKA (reference sequence). Trimming removed 3 bases at V and 3 bases at J, with 13 bases between. This CDR3 region has 14 residues. Noted treatment: roughly 11-day PBMC culture with coronavirus spike peptide pools or control peptides (ViraFEST assay). Via ViraFEST, peptide pools expanded antigen-specific T cells before TCR sequencing. The clonotype originates from a human donor who had recovered from COVID-19. Sequenced sample: CD4+ T cells from blood, cultured in vitro. This chain uses TRBV20-1 with TRBJ2-3; possibly TRBD2 for D (6 bases). This chain's CDR3 is CSASSGLLTDTQYF. CDR3 DNA: TGCAGTGCTAGCTCCGGACTACTAACAGATACGCAGTATTTT.